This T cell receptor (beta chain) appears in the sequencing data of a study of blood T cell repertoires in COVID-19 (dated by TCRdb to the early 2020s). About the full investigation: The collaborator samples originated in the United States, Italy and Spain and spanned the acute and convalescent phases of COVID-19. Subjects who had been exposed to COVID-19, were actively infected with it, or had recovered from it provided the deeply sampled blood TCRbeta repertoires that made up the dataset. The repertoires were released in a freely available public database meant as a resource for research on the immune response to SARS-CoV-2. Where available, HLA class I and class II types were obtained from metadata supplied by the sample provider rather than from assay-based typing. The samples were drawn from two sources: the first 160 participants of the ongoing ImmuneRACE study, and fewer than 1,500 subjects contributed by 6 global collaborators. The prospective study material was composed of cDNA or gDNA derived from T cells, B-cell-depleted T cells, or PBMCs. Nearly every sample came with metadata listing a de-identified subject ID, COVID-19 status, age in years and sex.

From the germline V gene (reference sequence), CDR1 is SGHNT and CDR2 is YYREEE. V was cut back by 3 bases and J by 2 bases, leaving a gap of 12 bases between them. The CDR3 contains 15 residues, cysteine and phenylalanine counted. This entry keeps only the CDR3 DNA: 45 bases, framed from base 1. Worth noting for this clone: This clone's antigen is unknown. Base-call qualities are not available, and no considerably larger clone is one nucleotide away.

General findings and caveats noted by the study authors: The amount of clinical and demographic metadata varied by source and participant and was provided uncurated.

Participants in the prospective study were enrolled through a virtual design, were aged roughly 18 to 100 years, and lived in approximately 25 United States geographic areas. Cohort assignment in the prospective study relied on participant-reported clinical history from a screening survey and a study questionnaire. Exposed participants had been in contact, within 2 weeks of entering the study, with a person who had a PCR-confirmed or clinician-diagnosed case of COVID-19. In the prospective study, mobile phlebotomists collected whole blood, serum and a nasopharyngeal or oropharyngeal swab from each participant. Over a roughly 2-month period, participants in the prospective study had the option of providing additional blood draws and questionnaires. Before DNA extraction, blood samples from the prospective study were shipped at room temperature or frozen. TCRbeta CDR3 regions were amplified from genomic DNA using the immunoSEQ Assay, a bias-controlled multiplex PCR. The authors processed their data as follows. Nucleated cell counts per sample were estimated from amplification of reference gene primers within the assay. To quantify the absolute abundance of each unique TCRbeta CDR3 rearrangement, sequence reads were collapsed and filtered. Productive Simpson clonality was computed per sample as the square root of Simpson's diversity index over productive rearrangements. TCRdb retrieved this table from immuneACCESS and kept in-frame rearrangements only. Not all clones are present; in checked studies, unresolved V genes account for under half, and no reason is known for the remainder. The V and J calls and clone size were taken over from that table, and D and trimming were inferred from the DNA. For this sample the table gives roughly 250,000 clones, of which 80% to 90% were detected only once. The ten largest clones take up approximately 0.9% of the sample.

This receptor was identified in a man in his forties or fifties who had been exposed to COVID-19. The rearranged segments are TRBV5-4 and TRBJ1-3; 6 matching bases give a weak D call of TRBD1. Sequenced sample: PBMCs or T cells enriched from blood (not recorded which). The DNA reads TGTGCCAGCAGCTCAACAGGGAATGCTGGAAACACCATATATTTT. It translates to CASSSTGNAGNTIYF.